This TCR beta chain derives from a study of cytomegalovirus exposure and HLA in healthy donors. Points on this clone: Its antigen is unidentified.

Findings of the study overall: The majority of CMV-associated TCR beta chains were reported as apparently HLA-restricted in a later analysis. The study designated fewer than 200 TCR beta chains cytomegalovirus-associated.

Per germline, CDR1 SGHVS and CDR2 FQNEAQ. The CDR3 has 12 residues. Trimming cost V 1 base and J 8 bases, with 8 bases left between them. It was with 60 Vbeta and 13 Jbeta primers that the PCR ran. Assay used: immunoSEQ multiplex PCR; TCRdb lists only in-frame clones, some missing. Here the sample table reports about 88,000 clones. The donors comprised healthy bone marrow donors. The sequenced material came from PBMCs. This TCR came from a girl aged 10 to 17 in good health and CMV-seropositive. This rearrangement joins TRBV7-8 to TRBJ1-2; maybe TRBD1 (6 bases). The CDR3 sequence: CASSLGGGGYTF. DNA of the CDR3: TGTGCCAGCAGCTTAGGAGGGGGAGGCTACACCTTC.